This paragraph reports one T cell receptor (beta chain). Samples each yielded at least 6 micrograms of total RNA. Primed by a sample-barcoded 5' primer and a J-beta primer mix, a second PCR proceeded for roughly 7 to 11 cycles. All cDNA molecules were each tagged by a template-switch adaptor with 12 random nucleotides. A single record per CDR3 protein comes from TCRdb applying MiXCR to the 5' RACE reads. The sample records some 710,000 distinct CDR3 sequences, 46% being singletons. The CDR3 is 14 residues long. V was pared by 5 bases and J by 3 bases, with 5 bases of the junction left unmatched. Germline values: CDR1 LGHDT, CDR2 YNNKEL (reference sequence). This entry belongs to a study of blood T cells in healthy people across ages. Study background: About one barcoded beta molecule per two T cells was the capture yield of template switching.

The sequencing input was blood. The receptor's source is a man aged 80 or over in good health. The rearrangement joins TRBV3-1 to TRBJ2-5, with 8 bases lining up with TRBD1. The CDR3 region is CASSLGQVKETQYF. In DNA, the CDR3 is TGTGCCAGCAGCTTGGGACAGGTTAAAGAGACCCAGTACTTC.